The source of this T cell receptor beta chain is a study of cytomegalovirus exposure and HLA in healthy donors. Per the germline V gene, CDR1 is LNHDA and CDR2 is SQIVND (reference sequence). The CDR3 has 13 amino acids. The V and J ends lost 4 bases and 7 bases, in that order; junction bases with no gene match: 4. It was with 60 Vbeta and 13 Jbeta primers that the PCR ran. The data were produced by immunoSEQ multiplex PCR, yet TCRdb's version contains in-frame clones alone and is incomplete. The sample contains about 160,000 clones, 80% to 90% of which appear only once. The sequence came from a man in his forties or fifties in good health and CMV-seropositive. The V call is TRBV19, the J call TRBJ2-7, with 10 positions matching TRBD2. The material sequenced was PBMCs. CDR3 in amino acids: CASSNLAGGEQYV. The CDR3 DNA follows: TGTGCCAGTAGTAATTTAGCGGGAGGAGAGCAGTACGTC.